The 25 T cell receptor beta chains below come from one sample, sequenced in a study of regulatory T cells in long-lasting Graves disease. Time point given: persistent/refractory GD, antithyroid drugs over 5 years with positive TRAb. Following extraction of RNA from PBMCs, that RNA was used to make the TCR library. CDR3 regions were amplified by Arm-PCR using iRepertoire HTBI primers to build TCR beta libraries. TCRdb independently ran MiXCR on the multiplex PCR reads; one entry per CDR3 protein. Of about 470,000 distinct CDR3 sequences in the sample, less than 25% were seen once. This material consisted of peripheral blood mononuclear cells (PBMCs), taken when the disease was refractory, from a patient treated with antithyroid drugs. Every receptor here comes from a female donor with Graves disease.

The rearrangement joins TRBV20-1 to TRBJ2-7; possible D gene TRBD2, 5 bases. The CDR3 runs 14 residues. V lost 2 bases and J 5 bases, leaving 16 bases between the germline ends. Germline V gene data show CDR1 as DFQATT and CDR2 as SNEGSKA (reference sequence). The CDR3 loop is CSARPLASPHEQYF. CDR3 sequence (DNA): TGCAGTGCTAGACCGTTAGCGTCCCCCCACGAGCAGTACTTC.

As regards this clonotype: A read error is possible here, since a much larger clone lies one base away. The gene calls are TRBV11-3 and TRBJ1-2, with D possibly matching TRBD1 (6 bases). Germline assignment: CDR1 SGHNT and CDR2 YENEEA. The CDR3 contains 17 residues. V dropped 4 bases and J dropped 4 bases, with 22 bases sitting between them. For the CDR3, the DNA is TGTGCCAGCAGCTCCCAGACAGGCCGGCGTGGCCTCTATGGCTACACCTTC. Amino acids: CASSSQTGRRGLYGYTF. Complete variable domain (other parts from reference TRBV11-3 and TRBJ1-2): EAGVVQSPRYKIIEKKQPVAFWCNPISGHNTLYWYLQNLGQGPELLIRYENEEAVDDSQLPKDRFSAERLKGVDSTLKIQPAELGDSAVYLCASSSQTGRRGLYGYTFGSGTRLTVV.

This rearrangement joins TRBV5-1 to TRBJ1-4; the match to TRBD1 covers 9 bases. The CDR3 runs 15 residues. The junction had 3 bases not matched to a gene; V was cut back by 0 bases and J by 6 bases. The germline V gene encodes CDR1 SGHRS and CDR2 YFSETQ. The CDR3, as DNA: TGCGCCAGCAGCTTGGGGACAGGGGCGTATGAAAAACTGTTTTTT. The encoded protein is CASSLGTGAYEKLFF.

The chain joins TRBV19 to TRBJ1-5, with TRBD1 matching over 8 bases. The CDR3 is made up of 17 amino acids. The germline CDR1 and CDR2 sequences are LNHDA and SQIVND (reference sequence). Trimming cost V 3 bases and J 4 bases; bases outside gene matches: 11. The CDR3 nucleotides read TGTGCCAGTAGTATTATAAGGGGGACAGGACCAAATCAGCCCCAGCATTTT. It codes for CASSIIRGTGPNQPQHF.

Ten or more counts support this clonotype. V and J are TRBV24-1 and TRBJ2-5, with D possibly TRBD1 on 6 matching bases. The germline V gene encodes CDR1 KGHDR and CDR2 SFDVKD. V dropped 3 bases and J dropped 3 bases, with 10 bases sitting between them. This CDR3 comprises 14 residues. The CDR3 spells CATSDPSGEETQYF. The CDR3 DNA reads TGTGCCACCAGTGATCCGTCAGGGGAAGAGACCCAGTACTTC.

This clonotype was seen ten or more times. The chain couples TRBV5-6 to TRBJ1-1; D unresolved. The CDR3 length is 12 residues. Trimming left V 4 bases short and J 3 bases short, with 7 bases between. CDR1 and CDR2 from the germline V gene are SGHDT and YYEEEE. CDR3 sequence reads: CASSGWYTEAFF. In DNA form, the CDR3 reads TGTGCCAGCAGCGGATGGTACACTGAAGCTTTCTTT.

This clonotype was seen ten or more times. This chain links TRBV2 with TRBJ1-1; D is uncertain. Looked up from germline, CDR1 is SNHLY and CDR2 is FYNNEI. The ends were cut back, 5 bases at V and 2 bases at J, with 6 bases in the middle. The CDR3 length is 12 residues. The chain's CDR3 is CASSKTNTEAFF. DNA of the CDR3: TGTGCCAGCAGTAAGACTAACACTGAAGCTTTCTTT.

The chain joins TRBV28 to TRBJ2-5, with TRBD2 matching over 13 bases. The assigned J gene may be wrong: the sequence end matches TRBJ2-1 better. CDR1 is MDHEN and CDR2 is SYDVKM in the germline V gene. The CDR3 totals 16 residues. The CDR3 loop is CASSYGTSGTFNEQFF. CDR3 coding DNA: TGTGCCAGCAGTTACGGGACTAGCGGGACTTTCAATGAGCAGTTCTTC.

The chain combines TRBV6-1 with TRBJ2-7; D gene ambiguous. This CDR3 comprises 11 residues. Trimming cost V 5 bases and J 6 bases, with 8 bases left between them. Germline CDR1 reads MNHNS; CDR2 reads SASEGT. Here the CDR3 reads CASSPNCEQYF. CDR3 nucleotide sequence: TGTGCCAGCAGTCCAAACTGCGAGCAGTACTTC.

There are many counts of this clonotype. The chain combines TRBV12-3 or TRBV12-4 with TRBJ1-3; unclear D gene. CDR3 length: 14 residues. Trimming removed 7 bases at V and 0 bases at J, with 10 bases between. The CDR3 DNA follows: TGTGCCAGCAATTCAGTAAACTCTGGAAACACCATATATTTT. Translation: CASNSVNSGNTIYF.

The chain employs TRBV5-6 and TRBJ2-4; TRBD1 aligns across 8 bases. The V and J ends lost 1 base and 5 bases, in that order; junction bases with no gene match: 8. This CDR3 spans 16 amino acids. Germline V lookup: CDR1 SGHDT, CDR2 YYEEEE. Here the CDR3 DNA reads TGTGCCAGCAGCTTGTGGGCAGGGGGCGTCGAAAACATTCAGTACTTC. This translates into CASSLWAGGVENIQYF.

The chain combines TRBV9 with TRBJ2-7; 8 nucleotides line up with TRBD2. The CDR3 length is 12 residues. Germline values: CDR1 SGDLS, CDR2 YYNGEE. Trimming cost V 4 bases and J 6 bases; bases outside gene matches: 3. CDR3 in DNA: TGTGCCAGCAGCCGGGGGGGTGTCGAGCAGTACTTC. This codes for CASSRGGVEQYF. Full variable domain (rest looked up from reference TRBV9 and TRBJ2-7): DSGVTQTPKHLITATGQRVTLRCSPRSGDLSVYWYQQSLDQGLQFLIQYYNGEERAKGNILERFSAQQFPDLHSELNLSSLELGDSALYFCASSRGGVEQYFGPGTRLTVT.

The chain joins TRBV9 to TRBJ2-2; D remains unclear. V lost 4 bases to trimming and J lost 0 bases, with 13 bases between them. The CDR3 runs to 16 residues. CDR1 and CDR2 from the germline V gene are SGDLS and YYNGEE. Written as DNA, the CDR3 is TGTGCCAGCAGCCCCCACCCCGACTCGAACACCGGGGAGCTGTTTTTT. Amino acids: CASSPHPDSNTGELFF.

The gene calls are TRBV19 and TRBJ2-2, with 8 bases lining up with TRBD2. V gave up 6 bases and J gave up 6 bases; unmatched junction bases: 6. Germline V gene data show CDR1 as LNHDA and CDR2 as SQIVND (reference sequence). The CDR3 is 14 amino acids. The chain's CDR3 is CASSGRGGSGELFF. CDR3 sequence (DNA): TGTGCCAGTAGCGGACGGGGGGGCTCCGGGGAGCTGTTTTTT.

This clonotype has more than one count but fewer than ten. The V call is TRBV3-1, the J call TRBJ1-1, with D uncertain. V lost 0 bases and J 2 bases, leaving 10 bases between the germline ends. CDR1 and CDR2 from the germline V gene are LGHDT and YNNKEL (reference sequence). CDR3 length: 15 residues. CDR3 nucleotides: TGTGCCAGCAGCCAAGATCTAGGGTATAACACTGAAGCTTTCTTT. Its protein is CASSQDLGYNTEAFF.

This clonotype was counted a few times. V is TRBV30 and J is TRBJ2-7, with 10 bases identical to TRBD2. Unmatched junction bases numbered 15, after V lost 4 bases and J lost 6 bases. Germline-derived CDR1 and CDR2 are GTSNPN and SVGIG (reference sequence). The CDR3 totals 16 residues. Written as DNA, the CDR3 is TGTGCCTGGACCCCGGGGGCGCTAGCGGGAGTACGCGAGCAGTACTTC. Its translation is CAWTPGALAGVREQYF.

This clonotype showed up just a few times. V and J are TRBV19 and TRBJ1-1; D is uncertain. The V and J ends lost 6 bases and 5 bases respectively, with 19 bases between them. Germline V lookup: CDR1 LNHDA, CDR2 SQIVND (reference sequence). This CDR3 region has 15 residues. CDR3 residues: CASSKTGAPGTEAFF. CDR3 DNA: TGTGCCAGTAGCAAAACGGGCGCCCCGGGGACTGAAGCTTTCTTT.

The chain joins TRBV5-1 to TRBJ1-2; TRBD1 matches at 9 bases. Germline V gene data show CDR1 as SGHRS and CDR2 as YFSETQ. There are 16 residues in the CDR3. The V gene end was trimmed by 2 bases and the J gene end by 8 bases; junction bases not matched to a gene: 13. CDR3 DNA sequence: TGCGCCAGCAGCTTCTTTTCGGACAGGGGATTGGAGGGCTACACCTTC. This gives the protein CASSFFSDRGLEGYTF.

The gene calls are TRBV27 and TRBJ2-7; D gene uncertain. Trimming removed 2 bases from V and 6 bases from J, with 5 bases in between. The CDR3 totals 11 residues. Looked up from germline, CDR1 is MNHEY and CDR2 is SMNVEV (reference sequence). CDR3 coding DNA: TGTGCCAGCAGTTTAGACGCCGAGCAGTACTTC. It encodes CASSLDAEQYF.

This clonotype was seen repeatedly, ten times or more. The chain joins TRBV3-1 to TRBJ2-5; D gene ambiguous. The V gene lost 4 bases and the J gene lost 1 base, with 7 bases spanning the gap. CDR3 size: 13 residues. Germline loops: CDR1 LGHDT, CDR2 YNNKEL (reference sequence). CDR3 sequence (DNA): TGTGCCAGCAGCCTAAGGAGCCAAGAGACCCAGTACTTC. Translating it yields CASSLRSQETQYF.

Ten or more counts support this clonotype. The CDR3 protein is CASSFTEARGETQYF. The CDR3 region has the DNA TGTGCCAGCAGTTTTACGGAGGCCCGGGGAGAGACCCAGTACTTC. The chain combines TRBV12-3 or TRBV12-4 with TRBJ2-5, with a tentative D call TRBD2 (5 bases). CDR3 length: 15 amino acids. Trimming pared 3 bases from V and 4 bases from J, leaving 15 bases between.

The chain combines TRBV28 with TRBJ2-7, with 11 bases that match TRBD1. V gave up 5 bases and J gave up 6 bases; unmatched junction bases: 9. The germline V gene has CDR1 MDHEN and CDR2 SYDVKM. The CDR3 has 15 residues. Here the CDR3 reads CASSLTGQGALEQYF. As DNA, the CDR3 is TGTGCCAGCAGTCTGACCGGACAGGGGGCACTCGAGCAGTACTTC.

This clonotype showed up many times. The chain links TRBV7-2 to TRBJ1-6; the match to TRBD1 covers 8 bases. Trimming took 3 bases from V and 2 from J; bases not matched to a gene: 6. The CDR3 length is 17 residues. Germline V gene lookup returns CDR1 SGHTA and CDR2 FQGNSA. CDR3 bases: TGTGCCAGCAGCTTTGGACAGGGTGGGACCTATAATTCACCCCTCCACTTT. Translating gives CASSFGQGGTYNSPLHF.

The rearrangement links TRBV30 to TRBJ2-7; 7 nucleotides agree with TRBD1. Germline CDR1 is GTSNPN and CDR2 is SVGIG (reference sequence). The trim removed 7 bases at V and 1 base at J, leaving 13 bases unmatched. CDR3 length equals 15 residues. The CDR3 is CASLIGTEVSYEQYF. Here the CDR3 DNA reads TGTGCCTCTCTTATCGGGACAGAGGTATCCTACGAGCAGTACTTC.

This clonotype was seen a few times. This chain connects TRBV12-3 or TRBV12-4 to TRBJ2-5; TRBD1 is a possible D gene (6 bases). Trimming shortened V by 3 bases and J by 3 bases, and 14 bases separated the two germline ends. The CDR3 has 15 amino acids. The CDR3 sequence: CASSFTGLTEETQYF. In nucleotides, the CDR3 is TGTGCCAGCAGTTTTACAGGGCTAACTGAAGAGACCCAGTACTTC.